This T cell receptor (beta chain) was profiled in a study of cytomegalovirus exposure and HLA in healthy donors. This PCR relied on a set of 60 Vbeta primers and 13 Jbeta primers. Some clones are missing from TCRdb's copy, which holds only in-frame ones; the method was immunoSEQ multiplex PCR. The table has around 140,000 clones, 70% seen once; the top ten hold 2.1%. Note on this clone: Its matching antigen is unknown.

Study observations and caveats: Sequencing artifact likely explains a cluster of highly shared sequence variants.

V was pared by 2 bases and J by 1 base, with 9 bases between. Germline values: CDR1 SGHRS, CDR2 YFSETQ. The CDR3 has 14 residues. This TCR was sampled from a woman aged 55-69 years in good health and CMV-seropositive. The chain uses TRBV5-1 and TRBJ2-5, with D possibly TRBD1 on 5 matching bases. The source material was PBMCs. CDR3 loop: CASSFVQGQETQYF. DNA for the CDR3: TGCGCCAGCAGCTTCGTGCAGGGCCAAGAGACCCAGTACTTC.